The 4 T cell receptor beta chains given below trace back to one sample, sequenced in a study of regulatory T cells in long-lasting Graves disease. HTBI primers from iRepertoire and Arm-PCR of CDR3 regions yielded the TCR beta libraries. TCRdb passed the multiplex PCR reads through MiXCR, listing each CDR3 protein once. The sample contains 400,000 to 450,000 distinct CDR3 sequences, 20% to 25% of which appear only once. The time point here: persistent/refractory GD, antithyroid drugs over 5 years with positive TRAb. Following extraction of RNA from PBMCs, that RNA was used to make the TCR library. The specimen was peripheral blood mononuclear cells (PBMCs), collected when the disease was refractory, from a patient treated with antithyroid drugs. The receptors were sampled from a female donor with Graves disease.

In its sample, this clonotype was seen many times. V and J are TRBV12-3 or TRBV12-4 and TRBJ1-5; D is ambiguous. The V and J ends lost 7 bases and 0 bases respectively, with 10 bases between them. This CDR3 has 14 residues. CDR3 loop: CASNEDYSNQPQHF. In nucleotides, the CDR3 is TGTGCCAGCAATGAGGATTATAGCAATCAGCCCCAGCATTTT.

This clonotype was seen a handful of times. The chain uses TRBV5-1 and TRBJ1-4, with D unclear. This CDR3 spans 13 amino acids. V lost 0 bases and J 7 bases, leaving 7 bases between the germline ends. Germline V gives CDR1 SGHRS, CDR2 YFSETQ. The CDR3 spells CASSLDGPEKLFF. CDR3 DNA sequence: TGCGCCAGCAGCTTGGACGGGCCTGAAAAACTGTTTTTT.

This rearrangement joins TRBV15 to TRBJ1-1; no clear D. Germline lookup yields CDR1 LNHNV and CDR2 YYDKDF (reference sequence). With 0 bases removed from V and 4 bases from J, the gap between germline ends came to 12 bases. CDR3 length: 15 residues. In DNA form, the CDR3 reads TGTGCCACCAGCAGAGATTGGTTTGTCAGCACTGAAGCTTTCTTT. Protein: CATSRDWFVSTEAFF. The complete variable domain, with remaining parts taken from reference TRBV15 and TRBJ1-1, reads DAMVIQNPRYQVTQFGKPVTLSCSQTLNHNVMYWYQQKSSQAPKLLFHYYDKDFNNEADTPDNFQSRRPNTSFCFLDIRSPGLGDTAMYLCATSRDWFVSTEAFFGQGTRLTVV.

V and J are TRBV3-1 and TRBJ1-1; a weak D match, TRBD1 (6 bases). CDR1 LGHDT and CDR2 YNNKEL come from the germline V gene (reference sequence). Trimming stripped 3 bases from V and 10 bases from J, with 12 bases between. The CDR3 sequence is 12 residues long. In DNA form, the CDR3 reads TGTGCCAGCAGCCAGGGGGGGCAGGGAGCTTTCTTT. Translation: CASSQGGQGAFF.